The table lists the clone carrying this T cell receptor (beta chain) with a count of one. Profiled with immunoSEQ multiplex PCR; TCRdb holds only in-frame clones, not every one. Seen here are around 120,000 clones, about 90% observed once, and the top ten hold roughly 8%. The data are from a study of T cell responses to AZD1222 COVID-19 vaccine. The germline V gene has CDR1 MDHEN and CDR2 SYDVKM. V lost 6 bases, J lost 3 bases, and 6 bases lay in between. The CDR3 has 12 amino acids. The clonotype was recovered from an adult in good health. Here the sequenced sample was peripheral blood, taken on day 0 of AZD1222 vaccination. The rearrangement links TRBV28 to TRBJ1-3; D gene unclear. The CDR3 protein is CASSASGNTIYF. DNA for the CDR3: TGTGCCAGCAGCGCAAGTGGAAACACCATATATTTT.